One TCR beta chain is described in this entry. The target antigen is unknown. CDR3 size: 16 residues. Germline V gene data show CDR1 as MGHRA and CDR2 as YSYEKL. V lost 4 bases and J lost 0, with 14 bases in between. This entry comes from a study of OX40 agonist ivuxolimab in advanced cancers. Findings and limits, study-wide: Within 6 weeks, CD4+ and CD8+ blood T cells expanded clonally at 0.1 to 3.0 mg/kg. The authors did not determine the antigen specificity of the expanded peripheral T cells. With doses of 0.1-3.0 mg/kg, partial responders showed among the lowest clonal expansion.

Patients were ineligible given autoimmune disease history or systemic immunosuppression. Assay: immunoSEQ multiplex PCR; the TCRdb copy retains only in-frame clones and omits some. Of just over 15,000 clones detected, 50% to 75% appear once; the ten largest clones hold about 8.7%. Sequenced material: CD4+ or CD8+ T cells sorted from blood, taken in a trial of the OX40 agonist ivuxolimab. The clonotype originates from an adult with an advanced solid tumor such as melanoma, head and neck, liver or kidney cancer. The chain combines TRBV4-1 with TRBJ2-3; a weak D match, TRBD1 (5 bases). The CDR3 sequence is CASSLLGVTSTDTQYF. The DNA of the CDR3 is TGCGCCAGCAGCCTTTTAGGGGTAACTAGCACAGATACGCAGTATTTT.